This T cell receptor beta chain was identified during a study of blood T cells in healthy people across ages. Study observations and caveats: Strongly correlated with naive T cell percentage was TCR beta diversity. Reliance upon unsorted PBMCs precluded definitive naive versus antigen-experienced comparison.

Regarding this clonotype: Its antigen is as yet unknown.

The CDR3 consists of 11 residues. The V and J ends lost 5 bases and 10 bases respectively, with 11 bases between them. A second PCR of about 6 to 11 cycles used a sample-barcoded 5' primer and a J-beta primer mix. All samples gave at least 2.5 million CDR3-containing paired-end reads. TCRdb re-derived calls from the 5' RACE reads in MiXCR, one entry per CDR3 protein. Of over a million distinct CDR3 sequences detected, approximately 42% appear once; the ten largest clones hold 4%. The TCR was taken from a woman between 18 and 29 years old in good health. V and J are TRBV12-3 or TRBV12-4 and TRBJ1-1, with D perhaps matching TRBD1 (6 bases). Sequencing was performed on blood. In nucleotides, the CDR3 is TGTGCCAGCAGTCTAAGGGGGAGAGCTTTCTTT. Translation: CASSLRGRAFF.